Listed below are T cell receptor beta chains from one sample, sequenced in a study of cytomegalovirus exposure and HLA in healthy donors. Assay: immunoSEQ multiplex PCR; the TCRdb copy retains only in-frame clones and omits some. Of more than 130,000 clones listed, about four fifths are singletons. Sequencing used PBMCs. The receptor set was obtained from a man aged 35 to 55 in good health and CMV-seropositive. The CDR3 runs from the conserved cysteine through the conserved F or W. The order of the fields is clone size, V gene, D gene, J gene, CDR3 DNA, CDR3 protein. A D gene is named only where the DNA matches it firmly. Expanded clones get a size class; other rows say once, few or many, or leave the size out.

clone_size: -; v_call: TRBV9; d_call: -; j_call: TRBJ2-5; cdr3_nt: TGTGCCAGCAGCCCTCGGAGGGACCGCCCAGAGACCCAGTACTTC; cdr3_aa: CASSPRRDRPETQYF
clone_size: -; v_call: TRBV28; d_call: -; j_call: TRBJ2-1; cdr3_nt: TGTGCCAGCAGTTTTACCGGGGTCGGGTGGGGTGAGCAGTTCTTC; cdr3_aa: CASSFTGVGWGEQFF
clone_size: -; v_call: TRBV4-3; d_call: TRBD2; j_call: TRBJ2-2; cdr3_nt: TGCGCCAGCAGTGTGAGCGGGGGAGTGACCGGGGAGCTGTTTTTT; cdr3_aa: CASSVSGGVTGELFF
clone_size: -; v_call: TRBV30; d_call: TRBD1; j_call: TRBJ1-6; cdr3_nt: TGTGCCTGGAGTGTACAGGGGGCTTATGGTTCACCCCTCCACTTT; cdr3_aa: CAWSVQGAYGSPLHF
clone_size: -; v_call: TRBV6-6; d_call: -; j_call: TRBJ1-3; cdr3_nt: TGTGCCAGCAGCCAGGGCGGGGGGGCTGGAAACACCATATATTTT; cdr3_aa: CASSQGGGAGNTIYF
clone_size: -; v_call: TRBV7-9; d_call: -; j_call: TRBJ1-2; cdr3_nt: TGTGCCAGCAGCTTACTATCTTATGGCTACACCTTC; cdr3_aa: CASSLLSYGYTF
clone_size: -; v_call: TRBV5-1; d_call: -; j_call: TRBJ2-3; cdr3_nt: TGCGCCAGCAGTCCCTATAGCGGATCTAGCACAGATACGCAGTATTTT; cdr3_aa: CASSPYSGSSTDTQYF
clone_size: -; v_call: TRBV29-1; d_call: -; j_call: TRBJ2-7; cdr3_nt: TGCAGCGTGGACCTCAAGGGGATGATCCACGAGCAGTACTTC; cdr3_aa: CSVDLKGMIHEQYF
clone_size: -; v_call: TRBV27; d_call: TRBD2; j_call: TRBJ2-1; cdr3_nt: TGTGCCAGCAGGGGACTAGTCCACAATGAGCAGTTCTTC; cdr3_aa: CASRGLVHNEQFF
clone_size: few; v_call: TRBV19; d_call: TRBD2; j_call: TRBJ2-1; cdr3_nt: TGTGCCAGTAGTATCGGCGGGGGGGCCGGGAATGAGCAGTTCTTC; cdr3_aa: CASSIGGGAGNEQFF
clone_size: -; v_call: TRBV7-9; d_call: TRBD2; j_call: TRBJ2-7; cdr3_nt: TGTGCCAGCAGTCCAGTAGTGGGGGGGGCCTACGAGCAGTACTTC; cdr3_aa: CASSPVVGGAYEQYF
clone_size: -; v_call: TRBV6-5; d_call: TRBD1; j_call: TRBJ1-5; cdr3_nt: TGTGCCAGCAGTTACTCCGCGGGACAGGGGCAGCCCCAGCATTTT; cdr3_aa: CASSYSAGQGQPQHF
clone_size: -; v_call: TRBV7-7; d_call: -; j_call: TRBJ2-7; cdr3_nt: TGTGCCAGCAGCGCGGGGACGGGTACCTACGAGCAGTACTTC; cdr3_aa: CASSAGTGTYEQYF
clone_size: -; v_call: TRBV10-3; d_call: TRBD1; j_call: TRBJ2-7; cdr3_nt: TGTGCCATCGGGGCCGGACAGGGGGCTTACGAGCAGTACTTC; cdr3_aa: CAIGAGQGAYEQYF
clone_size: -; v_call: TRBV15; d_call: -; j_call: TRBJ2-2; cdr3_nt: TGTGCCACCAGGCGAGAAGCCGGGGAGCTGTTTTTT; cdr3_aa: CATRREAGELFF
clone_size: -; v_call: TRBV6-4; d_call: -; j_call: TRBJ2-1; cdr3_nt: TGTGCCAGCAGTGGGACCGGTGGGAGCAATGAGCAGTTCTTC; cdr3_aa: CASSGTGGSNEQFF
clone_size: -; v_call: TRBV12-5; d_call: -; j_call: TRBJ1-1; cdr3_nt: TGTGCTAGTGCCCGGACTGAAGCTTTCTTT; cdr3_aa: CASARTEAFF
clone_size: -; v_call: TRBV10-3; d_call: -; j_call: TRBJ2-1; cdr3_nt: TGTGCCATCAGTGCCGGACAGAAAACCTACAATGAGCAGTTCTTC; cdr3_aa: CAISAGQKTYNEQFF
clone_size: -; v_call: TRBV2; d_call: -; j_call: TRBJ2-7; cdr3_nt: TGTGCCAGCAGTTGGACAGACGAGTGTGAGCAGTACTTC; cdr3_aa: CASSWTDECEQYF
clone_size: -; v_call: TRBV29-1; d_call: TRBD1; j_call: TRBJ2-5; cdr3_nt: TGCAGCGTCGCCGGGACAGGGGGCGATTGGGAGACCCAGTACTTC; cdr3_aa: CSVAGTGGDWETQYF
clone_size: -; v_call: TRBV6-1; d_call: TRBD2; j_call: TRBJ2-3; cdr3_nt: TGTGCCAGCAGTGGAAAAGCGGGAGGGACGATCACAGATACGCAGTATTTT; cdr3_aa: CASSGKAGGTITDTQYF
clone_size: -; v_call: TRBV5-1; d_call: -; j_call: TRBJ1-1; cdr3_nt: TGCGCCAGCAGCAATGGACAGCCACGATCTGAAGCTTTCTTT; cdr3_aa: CASSNGQPRSEAFF
clone_size: -; v_call: TRBV4-3; d_call: -; j_call: TRBJ2-5; cdr3_nt: TGCGCCAGCAGCCAAGGAGGCAGGGCGTACCAAGAGACCCAGTACTTC; cdr3_aa: CASSQGGRAYQETQYF
clone_size: -; v_call: TRBV6-5; d_call: -; j_call: TRBJ1-6; cdr3_nt: TGTGCCAGCCTAAGTTTTCTCCCAAATTCACCCCTCCACTTT; cdr3_aa: CASLSFLPNSPLHF
clone_size: -; v_call: TRBV7-2; d_call: TRBD1; j_call: TRBJ2-6; cdr3_nt: TGTGCCAGCAGCTTAGCATACCCGACAGGGGGTCCTTCTGGGGCCAACGTCCTGACTTTC; cdr3_aa: CASSLAYPTGGPSGANVLTF
clone_size: -; v_call: TRBV5-1; d_call: TRBD1; j_call: TRBJ1-3; cdr3_nt: TGCGCCAGCAGCCCGACAGGGAACGGAAACACCATATATTTT; cdr3_aa: CASSPTGNGNTIYF
clone_size: -; v_call: TRBV4-3; d_call: -; j_call: TRBJ2-2; cdr3_nt: TGCGCCAGCAGCCAAGATTCAGGGGTCAACACCGGGGAGCTGTTTTTT; cdr3_aa: CASSQDSGVNTGELFF
clone_size: -; v_call: TRBV7-9; d_call: TRBD1; j_call: TRBJ1-1; cdr3_nt: TGTGCCAGCGGGGGGGACAGGGGTAAAGCTTTCTTT; cdr3_aa: CASGGDRGKAFF
clone_size: -; v_call: TRBV4-3; d_call: TRBD2; j_call: TRBJ2-2; cdr3_nt: TGCGCCAGCAGCCGAGCATGGACTAGCGTTGGCGGGGAGCTGTTTTTT; cdr3_aa: CASSRAWTSVGGELFF
clone_size: -; v_call: TRBV7-3; d_call: TRBD2; j_call: TRBJ2-1; cdr3_nt: TGTGCCAGCAGTTACCTCGGGGTAGCGGGACGCAATGAGCAGTTCTTC; cdr3_aa: CASSYLGVAGRNEQFF
clone_size: -; v_call: TRBV2; d_call: -; j_call: TRBJ2-1; cdr3_nt: TGTGCCACCAAGCCTTCCTACAATGAGCAGTTCTTC; cdr3_aa: CATKPSYNEQFF
clone_size: few; v_call: TRBV7-2; d_call: TRBD2; j_call: TRBJ2-3; cdr3_nt: TGTGCCAGCAGCATTGTTCCTAGCGGGGGGGCAGATACGCAGTATTTT; cdr3_aa: CASSIVPSGGADTQYF
clone_size: -; v_call: TRBV29-1; d_call: TRBD2; j_call: TRBJ2-1; cdr3_nt: TGCAGCGTTGGGCCACTAGCGGGGCCCTCCTACAATGAGCAGTTCTTC; cdr3_aa: CSVGPLAGPSYNEQFF
clone_size: -; v_call: TRBV7-3; d_call: -; j_call: TRBJ2-2; cdr3_nt: TGTGCCAGCAGGCCTAGTAGCCTTTCCGGGGAGCTGTTTTTT; cdr3_aa: CASRPSSLSGELFF
clone_size: -; v_call: TRBV6-6; d_call: -; j_call: TRBJ2-7; cdr3_nt: TGTGCCAGCAGTCCGGAATCCAGGGTTCCCGACGAGCAGTACTTC; cdr3_aa: CASSPESRVPDEQYF
clone_size: -; v_call: TRBV19; d_call: TRBD1; j_call: TRBJ1-2; cdr3_nt: TGTGCCAGTAGTATAGGGGGAACAGGGGGCGCTTATGGCTACACCTTC; cdr3_aa: CASSIGGTGGAYGYTF
clone_size: -; v_call: TRBV11-2; d_call: -; j_call: TRBJ1-2; cdr3_nt: TGTGCCAGCAGCTATGGTAGCGACTATGGCTACACCTTC; cdr3_aa: CASSYGSDYGYTF